This section outlines one T cell receptor (beta chain) sequence together with its context. Its specificity is not known. This specimen comes from a study of T cell repertoires in cytomegalovirus infection. Looking at the study overall: Indications came from public TCR beta signatures; they pointed to CMV infection and to a matching HLA type. Study outcomes and limitations: Dominating the ex vivo response were HLA-C-restricted CMV-specific TCR beta clonotypes. Carriers of CMV and the relevant HLA type were discriminated by public TCR beta frequency.

TCRdb recomputed calls from the reads with MiXCR, one row per CDR3 protein. In the table there are roughly 200,000 distinct CDR3 sequences, roughly 17% of which are singletons. The sequencing input was CD8+ T cells from PBMCs. The sequence was obtained from a human donor in good health (CMV status not recorded). Some clones in this sample may be carry-over from other donors' samples.

In DNA form, the CDR3 reads TGTGCCAGCAGGACAGGGTGGGAGACCCAGTACTTC. Translating gives CASRTGWETQYF. The chain couples TRBV12-3 or TRBV12-4 to TRBJ2-5; 7 bases are a match to TRBD1. The CDR3 covers 12 residues. The V segment lost 6 bases and the J segment 5 bases; nucleotides outside the gene matches: 3.